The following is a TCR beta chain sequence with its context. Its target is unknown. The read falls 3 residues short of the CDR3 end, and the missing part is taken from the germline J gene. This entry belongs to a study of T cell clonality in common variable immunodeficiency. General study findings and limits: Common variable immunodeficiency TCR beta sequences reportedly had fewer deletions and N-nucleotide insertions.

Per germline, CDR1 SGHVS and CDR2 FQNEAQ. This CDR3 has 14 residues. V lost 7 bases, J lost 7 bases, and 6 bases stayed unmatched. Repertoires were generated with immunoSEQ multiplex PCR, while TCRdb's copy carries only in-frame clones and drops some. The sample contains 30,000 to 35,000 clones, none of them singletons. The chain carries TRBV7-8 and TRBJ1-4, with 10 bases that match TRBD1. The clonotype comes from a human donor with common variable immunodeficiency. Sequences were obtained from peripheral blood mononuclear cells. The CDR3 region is CASIPDRGREKLFF. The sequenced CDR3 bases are TGTGCCAGCATCCCAGACAGGGGGCGTGAAAAA.